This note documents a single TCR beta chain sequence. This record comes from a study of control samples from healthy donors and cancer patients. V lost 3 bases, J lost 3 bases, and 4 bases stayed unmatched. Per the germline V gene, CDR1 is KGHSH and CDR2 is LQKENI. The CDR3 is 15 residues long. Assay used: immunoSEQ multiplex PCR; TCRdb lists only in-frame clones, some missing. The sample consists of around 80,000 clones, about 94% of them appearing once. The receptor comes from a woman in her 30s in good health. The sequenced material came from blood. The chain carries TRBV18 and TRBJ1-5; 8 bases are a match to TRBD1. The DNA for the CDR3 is TGTGCCAGCTCACCCACAGGGGGATACAATCAGCCCCAGCATTTT. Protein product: CASSPTGGYNQPQHF.